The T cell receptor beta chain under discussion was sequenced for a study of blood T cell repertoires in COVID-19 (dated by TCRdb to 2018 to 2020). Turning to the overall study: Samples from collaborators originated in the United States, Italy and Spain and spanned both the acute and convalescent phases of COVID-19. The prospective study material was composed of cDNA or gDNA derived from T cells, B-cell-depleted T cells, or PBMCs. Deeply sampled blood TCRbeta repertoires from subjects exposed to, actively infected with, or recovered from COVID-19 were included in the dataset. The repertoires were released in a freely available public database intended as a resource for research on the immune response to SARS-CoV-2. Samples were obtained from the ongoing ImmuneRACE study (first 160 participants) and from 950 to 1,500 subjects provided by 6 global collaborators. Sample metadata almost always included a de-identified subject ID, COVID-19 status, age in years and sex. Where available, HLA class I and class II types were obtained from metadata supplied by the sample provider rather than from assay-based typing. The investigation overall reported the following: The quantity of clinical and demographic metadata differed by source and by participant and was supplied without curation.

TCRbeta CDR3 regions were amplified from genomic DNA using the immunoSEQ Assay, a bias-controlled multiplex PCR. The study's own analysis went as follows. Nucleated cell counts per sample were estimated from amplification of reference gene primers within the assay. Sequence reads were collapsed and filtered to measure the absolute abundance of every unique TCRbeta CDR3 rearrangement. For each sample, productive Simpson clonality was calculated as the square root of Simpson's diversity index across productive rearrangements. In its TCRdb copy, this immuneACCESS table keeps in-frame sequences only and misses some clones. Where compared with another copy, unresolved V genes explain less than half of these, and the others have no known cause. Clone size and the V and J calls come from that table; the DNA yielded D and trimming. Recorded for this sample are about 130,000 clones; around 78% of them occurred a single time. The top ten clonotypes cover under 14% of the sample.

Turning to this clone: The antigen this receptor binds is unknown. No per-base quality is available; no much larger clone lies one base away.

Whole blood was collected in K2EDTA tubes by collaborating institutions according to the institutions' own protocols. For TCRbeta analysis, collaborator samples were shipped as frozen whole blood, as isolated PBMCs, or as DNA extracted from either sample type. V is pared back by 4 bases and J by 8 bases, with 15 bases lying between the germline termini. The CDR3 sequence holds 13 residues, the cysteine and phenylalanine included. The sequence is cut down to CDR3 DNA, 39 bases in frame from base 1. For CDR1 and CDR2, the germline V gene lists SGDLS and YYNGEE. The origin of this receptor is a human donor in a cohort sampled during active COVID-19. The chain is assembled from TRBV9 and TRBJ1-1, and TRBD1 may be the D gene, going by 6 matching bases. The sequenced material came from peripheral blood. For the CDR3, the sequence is CASSPKGGLEAFF. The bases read TGTGCCAGCAGCCCCAAAGGGGGATTAGAAGCTTTCTTT.